Listed below are T cell receptor beta chains from one sample, sequenced in a study of beta chain features in type 1 diabetes. Profiled with immunoSEQ multiplex PCR; TCRdb holds only in-frame clones, not every one. Of some 150,000 clones in the sample, approximately 12% were seen once. The sequenced sample was central memory CD4+ T cells from blood. These TCRs come from a young man in good health. Both conserved end residues are part of each CDR3. Each record gives: clone size, V gene, D gene, J gene, CDR3 protein, CDR3 DNA. A D gene is named only where the DNA matches it firmly. The size field is filled for only some rows; it gives once, few, many or a size class.

.	TRBV29-1	TRBD1	TRBJ2-1	CSVAGDRHYNEQFF	TGCAGCGTTGCTGGGGACAGGCACTACAATGAGCAGTTCTTC
few	TRBV19	.	TRBJ2-5	CASSIGQAWTQYF	TGTGCCAGTAGTATAGGCCAGGCGTGGACCCAGTACTTC
few	TRBV28	TRBD2	TRBJ2-1	CASSLSGSPRNEQFF	TGTGCCAGCAGTTTGAGCGGGAGCCCTCGGAATGAGCAGTTCTTC
few	TRBV11-2	TRBD2	TRBJ2-1	CASSSISGRALGNEQFF	TGTGCCAGCAGCTCGATTAGCGGGAGGGCCCTCGGGAATGAGCAGTTCTTC
.	TRBV7-2	.	TRBJ2-3	CASSPDLRTDTQYF	TGTGCCAGCAGCCCTGATCTGCGCACAGATACGCAGTATTTT
.	TRBV5-1	.	TRBJ2-5	CASSFATSVQETQYF	TGCGCCAGCAGCTTTGCGACGTCAGTCCAAGAGACCCAGTACTTC
.	TRBV18	.	TRBJ2-6	CASSPRGTSGANVLTF	TGTGCCAGCTCACCAAGGGGGACCTCTGGGGCCAACGTCCTGACTTTC
many	TRBV5-1	.	TRBJ1-2	CASRDSNYGYTF	TGCGCCAGCAGGGACAGTAACTATGGCTACACCTTC
.	TRBV10-3	.	TRBJ1-5	CAISRDNDYQPQHF	TGTGCCATCAGCCGGGACAACGATTATCAGCCCCAGCATTTT
few	TRBV18	.	TRBJ2-7	CASSRGGDTYEQYF	TGTGCCAGCTCACGAGGGGGTGACACCTACGAGCAGTACTTC
.	TRBV7-3	TRBD2	TRBJ2-1	CASSRTSGRTYDEQFF	TGTGCCAGCAGCCGTACTAGCGGGAGAACCTATGATGAGCAGTTCTTC
.	TRBV4-1	.	TRBJ2-5	CASSPQTGLGETQYF	TGCGCCAGCAGCCCCCAGACAGGATTGGGGGAGACCCAGTACTTC